A selection of T cell receptor beta chains follows, all from one sample in a study of brain T cells in children with intractable seizures. Profiling relied on immunoSEQ multiplex PCR, and the TCRdb table lists in-frame clones only, not all of them. The sample lists 65,000 to 85,000 clones, 93% occurring once. This specimen consisted of peripheral blood, obtained at surgery. The receptors here all came from a boy younger than two with tuberous sclerosis and intractable seizures. Both conserved end residues are part of each CDR3. A D gene is named only where the DNA matches it firmly. The size entry is marked missing in some rows and otherwise reads once, few, many or a size class.

d_call clone_size j_call v_call cdr3_length cdr3_nt cdr3_aa
. . TRBJ2-1 TRBV27 14 TGTGCCAGCAAGGCCCGGGGTGTCTACAATGAGCAGTTCTTC CASKARGVYNEQFF
. . TRBJ2-5 TRBV7-9 14 TGTGCCAGCAGCTTAGGGGTAGATCAAGAGACCCAGTACTTC CASSLGVDQETQYF
TRBD1 . TRBJ2-7 TRBV27 14 TGTGCCAGCAGTTCCCGGGACAGGGCCTACGAGCAGTACTTC CASSSRDRAYEQYF
. . TRBJ1-5 TRBV6-6 15 TGTGCCAGCAGTTACCGCACGGGGAGCAATCAGCCCCAGCATTTT CASSYRTGSNQPQHF
. . TRBJ2-7 TRBV15 18 TGTGCCACCAGCAGGGGTCCCCGAAGGACCACAAGCTCCTACGAGCAGTACTTC CATSRGPRRTTSSYEQYF
. . TRBJ2-7 TRBV10-3 11 TGTGCCGCCGGCGTAGGATACGAGCAGTACTTC CAAGVGYEQYF
. . TRBJ2-7 TRBV21-1 20 TGTGCCAGCAGCAAAAATCGCTTTCGGGGGGTGAATTGGACTTCCTACGAGCAGTACTTC CASSKNRFRGVNWTSYEQYF
TRBD1 . TRBJ1-2 TRBV6-5 14 TGTGCCAGCTGCAGGGACAGGGAAAACTATGGCTACACCTTC CASCRDRENYGYTF
TRBD2 . TRBJ2-5 TRBV24-1 16 TGTGCCACCAGTGATTTCGGGGGAGGGCCGCAGGAGACCCAGTACTTC CATSDFGGGPQETQYF
. . TRBJ2-7 TRBV5-4 16 TGTGCCAGCAGCAGGGGTAGCGGCGAGAGCTCCTACGAGCAGTACTTC CASSRGSGESSYEQYF
. . TRBJ2-7 TRBV4-1 15 TGCGCCAGCAGCCAAGATCAGGGTACGCCCTACGAGCAGTACTTC CASSQDQGTPYEQYF
TRBD1 . TRBJ2-5 TRBV24-1 15 TGTGCCACCAGTGAACCTGACAGGGGGCAAGAGACCCAGTACTTC CATSEPDRGQETQYF
. . TRBJ1-2 TRBV18 12 TGTGCCAGCTCACAGCAGGGCTATGGCTACACCTTC CASSQQGYGYTF
. . TRBJ2-7 TRBV7-8 15 TGTGCCAGCAGCTTAGAGACAGGTCTTACCTACGAGCAGTACTTC CASSLETGLTYEQYF
. . TRBJ1-3 TRBV18 13 TGTGCCAGCTCACCGAGTCCTGGAAACACCATATATTTT CASSPSPGNTIYF
TRBD1 few TRBJ1-5 TRBV19 15 TGTGCCAGTACTGAGGAGGGGGCGAATGTTCAGCCCCAGCATTTT CASTEEGANVQPQHF
. . TRBJ1-1 TRBV4-1 16 TGCGCCAGCAGCCTCACGGGGGGCCGAGTTCGGACTGAAGCTTTCTTT CASSLTGGRVRTEAFF
. once TRBJ1-1 TRBV14 12 TGTGCCAGCAGCCAAGATTGGGCGGGAGCTTTCTTT CASSQDWAGAFF
. . TRBJ1-1 TRBV9 15 TGTGCCAGCAGCGTAGCCCCCCTGGGTGGCACTGAAGCTTTCTTT CASSVAPLGGTEAFF
. . TRBJ1-5 TRBV28 15 TGTGCCAGCAGCCCCGTCCGAGGGCAGAGTCAGCCCCAGCATTTT CASSPVRGQSQPQHF
. . TRBJ1-6 TRBV6-5 14 TGTGCCAGCCGGGGCGACAGCACTAATTCACCCCTCCACTTT CASRGDSTNSPLHF
. . TRBJ2-5 TRBV27 11 TGTGCCAGCAGTTTTGACGGGGCCCAGTACTTC CASSFDGAQYF
TRBD1 . TRBJ1-2 TRBV13 16 TGTGCCAGCAGCTCGCGCCCGGACAGGTTGAGATATGGCTACACCTTC CASSSRPDRLRYGYTF
TRBD2 . TRBJ2-1 TRBV5-4 16 TGTGCCAGCAGCTTGGGAGCGGGGGGTTCCTACAATGAGCAGTTCTTC CASSLGAGGSYNEQFF
TRBD1 . TRBJ1-1 TRBV27 15 TGTGCCAGCAGTTCGAGACAGGGGTCGAACACTGAAGCTTTCTTT CASSSRQGSNTEAFF
TRBD2 . TRBJ2-3 TRBV30 15 TGTGCCTGGCTGACTAGCGGGGGGATCACAGATACGCAGTATTTT CAWLTSGGITDTQYF
. . TRBJ2-6 TRBV5-1 20 TGCGCCAGCAGCTTGTATCGGTCACAGTACTGGATTTATGGGGCCAACGTCCTGACTTTC CASSLYRSQYWIYGANVLTF
. once TRBJ2-3 TRBV10-1 15 TGCGCCAGCAATTCCGGATTGAATAGCACAGATACGCAGTATTTT CASNSGLNSTDTQYF
. . TRBJ2-7 TRBV5-4 12 TGTGCCAGCAGCTCGGGGCAGGACGAGCAGTACTTC CASSSGQDEQYF
TRBD2 . TRBJ2-5 TRBV5-1 16 TGCGCCAGCAGCCTAGGGGTACTAGCGGTAGAAGAGACCCAGTACTTC CASSLGVLAVEETQYF
. . TRBJ2-1 TRBV6-5 14 TGTGCCAGCAATAGGGGGGGCCCCTACAATGAGCAGTTCTTC CASNRGGPYNEQFF
. . TRBJ1-1 TRBV27 11 TGTGCCAGCAGATCAGACACTGAAGCTTTCTTT CASRSDTEAFF
TRBD1 few TRBJ1-4 TRBV7-8 17 TGTGCCAGCAGTACGAAGACCCCGGGACAGGCTGGTGAAAAACTGTTTTTT CASSTKTPGQAGEKLFF
. . TRBJ1-1 TRBV11-2 14 TGTGCCAGCAGCTTTCCGGGACTAGGGACTGAAGCTTTCTTT CASSFPGLGTEAFF
. . TRBJ2-1 TRBV2 14 TGTGCCAGCACTGAGGAAAGCTCCTACAATGAGCAGTTCTTC CASTEESSYNEQFF
. . TRBJ2-7 TRBV5-4 12 TGTGCCAGCAGCTTGGAGGCCTACGAGCAGTACTTC CASSLEAYEQYF
. . TRBJ1-3 TRBV4-2 15 TGTGCCAGCACGAGGGGGGTAGGTACTGGAAACACCATATATTTT CASTRGVGTGNTIYF
. . TRBJ1-3 TRBV2 14 TGTGCCAGCAGCCTAGGGAGGTCGGGAAACACCATATATTTT CASSLGRSGNTIYF
TRBD2 . TRBJ2-7 TRBV18 15 TGTGCCAGCTCACCTAGGACTAGCCGGTCCTACGAGCAGTACTTC CASSPRTSRSYEQYF
. . TRBJ1-1 TRBV18 14 TGTGCCAGCTCACCCCCAGGGTGGGGAACTGAAGCTTTCTTT CASSPPGWGTEAFF
TRBD1 . TRBJ2-7 TRBV24-1 18 TGTGCCACCAGTGAGGGTGGACAGGGGATGAGTCGGAGCTACGAGCAGTACTTC CATSEGGQGMSRSYEQYF